The source of this TCR beta chain is a study of technical replicates of blood from a few donors. V lost 7 bases and J 6 bases, leaving 12 bases between the germline ends. Per the germline V gene, CDR1 is MDHEN and CDR2 is SYDVKM. This CDR3 is built from 13 residues. Sequenced by immunoSEQ multiplex PCR; TCRdb stores in-frame clones only, minus some. In the table there are about 84,000 clones, 93% of which are singletons. This receptor was identified in a human donor in good health. J is TRBJ2-2 and V is TRBV28; D ambiguous. Sequenced sample: T cells isolated from PBMCs. The CDR3 sequence is CASTAFQAGELFF. The CDR3 DNA follows: TGTGCCAGCACTGCGTTCCAAGCCGGGGAGCTGTTTTTT. The full variable domain, with the rest looked up from reference TRBV28 and TRBJ2-2, is DVKVTQSSRYLVKRTGEKVFLECVQDMDHENMFWYRQDPGLGLRLIYFSYDVKMKEKGDIPEGYSVSREKKERFSLILESASTNQTSMYLCASTAFQAGELFFGEGSRLTVL.